Sequencing of this T cell receptor beta chain was carried out in a study of T cell responses to AZD1222 COVID-19 vaccine. The wider study: Second-dose intervals of approximately 4 or approximately 12 weeks were pooled.

Germline V CDR1 and CDR2: SNHLY, FYNNEI. The CDR3 loop spans 12 amino acids. Assay used: immunoSEQ multiplex PCR; TCRdb lists only in-frame clones, some missing. The table lists around 100,000 clones, about four fifths of them singletons. About this clone itself: The germline gene is not matched at one end of the junction; a read error may be the cause.

This chain joins TRBV2 and TRBJ2-3; no reliable D call. The source of this sequence is an adult in good health. Source: peripheral blood, taken on day 0 of AZD1222 vaccination. CDR3 amino acids: CASSASRDTQYF. As DNA, the CDR3 is TGTGCCAGCAGTGCCAGCAGAGATACGCAGTATTTT.